This T cell receptor beta chain originates from a study of patients and donors after allogeneic stem cell transplantation. TCRdb itself ran the RT-PCR reads through MiXCR, one entry per CDR3 protein. This sample has about 410,000 distinct CDR3 sequences, with roughly 16% found just once. Germline V gives CDR1 MGHDK, CDR2 SYGVNS. V was cut by 10 bases and J by 0 bases, with 10 bases left in between. The CDR3 is made up of 14 amino acids. Material: blood, either unsorted or a sorted T cell fraction (not recorded which). The receptor comes from a human donor who was either an allogeneic HSCT recipient or a stem cell or donor lymphocyte infusion donor (not recorded which). It is not recorded whose cells these are; they may come from a transplant donor. The rearrangement uses TRBV25-1 and TRBJ1-6, with D uncertain. The CDR3, as DNA: TGTGCCACCGCGCGGAGCTCCTATAATTCACCCCTCCACTTT. Its translation is CATARSSYNSPLHF.